The T cell receptor beta chain described here comes from a study of cytomegalovirus exposure and HLA in healthy donors. Overall study findings and caveats: The authors enumerated 150 to 200 TCR beta chains as linked to cytomegalovirus. The tendency of first-cohort TCR clusters to co-occur in the roughly 130 validation repertoires emerged from a later analysis.

Libraries were prepared by immunoSEQ multiplex PCR; TCRdb keeps only in-frame clonotypes and omits some of them. The repertoire holds tens of thousands of clones, with about 96% as singletons. Remarks on this clone: Antigen specificity is unknown.

Sequencing input: PBMCs. The TCR was taken from a man between 18 and 29 years old in good health and CMV-seropositive.

Here the CDR3 reads CASSPPGVAVNEQFF. Here the CDR3 DNA reads TGTGCCAGCTCACCACCGGGAGTCGCCGTCAATGAGCAGTTCTTC. This rearrangement joins TRBV18 to TRBJ2-1; D is possibly TRBD2 (5 bases). The CDR3 consists of 15 residues. Germline V CDR1 and CDR2: KGHSH, LQKENI. V was trimmed by 0 bases and J by 6 bases, leaving 12 bases between them.